This TCR beta chain originates from a study of beta chain features in type 1 diabetes. Donors contributed one heparinised blood draw apiece, averaging about 100 mL. A CD45RO/CCR7/CD25/CD127/CD95/CD27 panel sorted naive, central memory, regulatory and stem cell-like memory CD4+ cells. Findings of the study overall: Equally in patients and controls, shorter templates might have been favored by PCR. Shortening that was moderate but significant affected the TCRB CDR3s of Type 1 diabetes patients in all four CD4+ subsets.

This clone was seen a handful of times. What it recognizes is unknown. Sequenced material consisted of expressed TCRB transcripts (all of the isolated RNA was reverse transcribed). Mean read depth for naive, central memory and regulatory T cell samples was approximately 3.57 million reads. TCRdb's copy holds only in-frame clones and misses some; the assay was immunoSEQ multiplex PCR. Seen here are around 600,000 clones, around 12% observed once, and the top ten hold 0.09% to 0.15%. V was trimmed by 4 bases and J by 1 base, leaving 6 bases between them. Per the germline V gene, CDR1 is SEHNR and CDR2 is FQNEAQ (reference sequence). This CDR3 spans 13 amino acids.

The clonotype comes from a young man with type 1 diabetes. The specimen sequenced was naive CD4+ T cells from blood. The chain carries TRBV7-9 and TRBJ2-3; D unclear. For the CDR3, the DNA is TGTGCCAGCAGCTACCGGGGCACAGATACGCAGTATTTT. It is translated as CASSYRGTDTQYF.